The 24 T cell receptor beta chains below all came from one sample that was sequenced in a study of identical twins. TCRdb reprocessed the 5' RACE reads with MiXCR, giving one entry per CDR3 protein. There are 540,000 or so distinct CDR3 sequences in the sample; 20% to 25% occur only once, and around 0.47% lies in the top ten. This sample also appeared in a second study, on yellow fever vaccine responses in identical twins.

The sequenced material came from CD4+ T cells sorted from blood. The receptor source for this set is a woman aged 18-30 years in good health.

This clonotype was seen a handful of times. CDR3 region: CSARRGAPNTGELFF. The CDR3 coding sequence is TGCAGTGCTAGGAGGGGGGCCCCGAACACCGGGGAGCTGTTTTTT. The chain combines TRBV20-1 with TRBJ2-2, with D perhaps assigned TRBD1 or TRBD2 (6 bases each). Germline V CDR1 and CDR2: DFQATT, SNEGSKA (reference sequence). V lost 3 bases to trimming and J lost 0 bases, with 11 bases between them. The CDR3 runs to 15 residues.

There are a few counts of this clonotype. This rearrangement joins TRBV5-5 to TRBJ2-2; D perhaps matches TRBD1 (5 bases). Germline loops: CDR1 SGHKS, CDR2 YYEKEE (reference sequence). The CDR3 runs 15 residues. Between the trimmed V and J ends, which lost 0 bases and 4 bases, there was a span of 10 bases. CDR3 nucleotides: TGTGCCAGCAGCTTGGGGGGCGACGGCACCGGGGAGCTGTTTTTT. Protein product: CASSLGGDGTGELFF.

The chain links TRBV12-3 or TRBV12-4 to TRBJ2-7, with D unclear. CDR3 length: 14 residues. The V and J ends lost 3 bases and 5 bases respectively, with 14 bases between them. CDR3 residues: CASSLSTLLDEQYF. Written as DNA, the CDR3 is TGTGCCAGCAGTTTGTCCACCCTCCTCGACGAGCAGTACTTC.

This clonotype came up a few times. The chain employs TRBV5-1 and TRBJ2-1, with D maybe TRBD2 (6 bases). CDR1 and CDR2 (germline): SGHRS, YFSETQ. Trimming shortened V by 2 bases and J by 7 bases, and 13 bases separated the two germline ends. The CDR3 loop spans 14 amino acids. CDR3 bases: TGCGCCAGCAGCTTCGACGGAGGGTGGAATGAGCAGTTCTTC. This codes for CASSFDGGWNEQFF.

The chain is built from TRBV7-9 and TRBJ1-1; D call uncertain. There are 12 residues in the CDR3. V shed 3 bases and J shed 4 bases, with 6 bases lying between them. Germline V gene lookup returns CDR1 SEHNR and CDR2 FQNEAQ (reference sequence). For the CDR3, the DNA is TGTGCCAGCAGCTTCTTGGCCACTGAAGCTTTCTTT. Encoded protein: CASSFLATEAFF. Variable domain in full (rest from reference TRBV7-9 and TRBJ1-1): DTGVSQNPRHKITKRGQNVTFRCDPISEHNRLYWYRQTLGQGPEFLTYFQNEAQLEKSRLLSDRFSAERPKGSFSTLEIQRTEQGDSAMYLCASSFLATEAFFGQGTRLTVV.

This chain links TRBV20-1 with TRBJ2-5; TRBD2 agrees at 7 bases. The CDR3 is 15 amino acids. The V gene end was trimmed by 5 bases and the J gene end by 4 bases; junction bases not matched to a gene: 13. Germline V gene lookup returns CDR1 DFQATT and CDR2 SNEGSKA (reference sequence). The CDR3 reads CSAGGEWRESETQYF. The CDR3 DNA follows: TGCAGTGCTGGGGGGGAGTGGCGGGAGTCAGAGACCCAGTACTTC.

The chain joins TRBV3-1 to TRBJ1-4, with D possibly being TRBD1 (6 bases). The CDR3 covers 12 residues. The V gene's germline CDR1 is LGHDT and CDR2 YNNKEL (reference sequence). Deletions cut 4 bases from V and 12 bases from J, with 12 bases between. CDR3 nucleotides: TGTGCCAGCAGCCTCGGGACATGGGAACTGTTTTTT. Translated: CASSLGTWELFF.

This clonotype has a handful of counts. The V gene is TRBV3-1, the J gene TRBJ2-1; 12 nucleotides match TRBD2. V lost 3 bases, J lost 10 bases, and 7 bases stayed unmatched. The CDR3 covers 15 residues. The germline V gene encodes CDR1 LGHDT and CDR2 YNNKEL (reference sequence). CDR3 protein: CASSQLAGGPREQFF. The DNA of the CDR3 is TGTGCCAGCAGCCAGCTAGCGGGAGGGCCCCGGGAGCAGTTCTTC.

This clonotype was seen more than once but under ten times. V usage is TRBV2 and J usage is TRBJ2-7; D gene unclear. The V gene's germline CDR1 is SNHLY and CDR2 FYNNEI. CDR3 length: 15 residues. Between the trimmed V and J ends, which lost 2 bases and 5 bases, there was a span of 16 bases. The CDR3 DNA is TGTGCCAGCAGTGAAAAGTACGGCCTAATTGACGAGCAGTACTTC. It specifies CASSEKYGLIDEQYF. The full variable domain, in which reference TRBV2 and TRBJ2-7 provide the parts outside the CDR3, is EPEVTQTPSHQVTQMGQEVILRCVPISNHLYFYWYRQILGQKVEFLVSFYNNEISEKSEIFDDQFSVERPDGSNFTLKIRSTKLEDSAMYFCASSEKYGLIDEQYFGPGTRLTVT.

CDR3 sequence: CASSFGLAGLETQYF. The CDR3 DNA reads TGTGCCAGCAGCTTTGGACTAGCGGGGTTAGAGACCCAGTACTTC. The chain uses TRBV7-2 and TRBJ2-5; 12 bases align to TRBD2. The CDR3 is 15 amino acids. The germline gives CDR1 SGHTA, CDR2 FQGNSA. V shed 3 bases, J shed 4 bases, and the junction held 3 bases outside the gene matches. Using reference TRBV7-2 and TRBJ2-5 for the parts outside the CDR3, the full variable domain is GAGVSQSPSNKVTEKGKDVELRCDPISGHTALYWYRQSLGQGLEFLIYFQGNSAPDKSGLPSDRFSAERTGGSVSTLTIQRTQQEDSAVYLCASSFGLAGLETQYFGPGTRLLVL.

The rearrangement uses TRBV12-3 or TRBV12-4 and TRBJ2-1; D ambiguous. V lost 6 bases to trimming and J lost 2 bases, with 8 bases between them. CDR3 length equals 13 residues. CDR3 loop: CASRLSTYNEQFF. CDR3 nucleotides: TGTGCCAGCAGACTAAGTACCTACAATGAGCAGTTCTTC.

The CDR3 DNA is TGTGCCAGCTCACCAGGGAAAATTGGCTACACCTTC. Translated: CASSPGKIGYTF. This chain links TRBV18 with TRBJ1-2; no clear D. The CDR3 runs to 12 residues. Germline CDR1 is KGHSH and CDR2 is LQKENI. With 2 bases removed from V and 7 bases from J, the gap between germline ends came to 8 bases.

The chain links TRBV2 to TRBJ2-7, with D possibly TRBD1 on 5 matching bases. Germline V CDR1 and CDR2: SNHLY, FYNNEI. Trimming cost V 7 bases and J 6 bases, with 10 bases left between them. The CDR3 is 11 amino acids. CDR3 loop: CASTPGPEQYV. In DNA, the CDR3 is TGTGCCAGCACCCCAGGGCCCGAGCAGTACGTC.

This clonotype was counted a few times. The chain uses TRBV7-9 and TRBJ1-1; D gene ambiguous. In germline, CDR1 is SEHNR, CDR2 FQNEAQ (reference sequence). The CDR3 has 14 amino acids. Trimming pared 5 bases from V and 4 bases from J, leaving 14 bases between. The CDR3 region is CASSLGGMGTEAFF. In DNA, the CDR3 is TGTGCCAGCAGCCTGGGTGGGATGGGCACTGAAGCTTTCTTT.

There are a few counts of this clonotype. J is TRBJ2-5 and V is TRBV7-9, with a possible D match to TRBD1 (5 bases). Trimming pared 1 base from V and 2 bases from J, leaving 11 bases between. Germline V gene lookup returns CDR1 SEHNR and CDR2 FQNEAQ (reference sequence). This CDR3 comprises 15 residues. The CDR3 coding sequence is TGTGCCAGCAGCTTAGGGGGCCGTACACAAGAGACCCAGTACTTC. Amino acids: CASSLGGRTQETQYF.

V usage is TRBV7-7 and J usage is TRBJ2-2; TRBD1 matches at 8 bases. CDR3 length: 16 residues. Trimming took 4 bases from V and 6 from J; bases not matched to a gene: 10. CDR1 and CDR2 (germline): SSHAT, FNYEAQ (reference sequence). CDR3 protein: CASSYQSTGAAGELFF. DNA of the CDR3: TGTGCCAGCAGCTACCAATCGACAGGGGCTGCCGGGGAGCTGTTTTTT.

Written as DNA, the CDR3 is TGTGCCAGCAGCCGGACAGGGGTCTATAATTCACCCCTCCACTTT. As protein: CASSRTGVYNSPLHF. The V and J genes are TRBV27 and TRBJ1-6; 9 bases are shared with TRBD1. The germline CDR1 and CDR2 sequences are MNHEY and SMNVEV (reference sequence). Trimming at V came to 6 bases and at J to 3 bases, leaving 3 bases not matched to a gene. The CDR3 spans 15 residues.

This clonotype has only a few counts. This chain links TRBV18 with TRBJ1-5; D gene ambiguous. V gave up 6 bases and J gave up 9 bases, with 15 bases separating them. Germline loops: CDR1 KGHSH, CDR2 LQKENI. The CDR3 length is 13 residues. CDR3 coding DNA: TGTGCCAGCTCCGACAATACGGTGGCGCCCCAGCATTTT. Amino acids: CASSDNTVAPQHF.

The chain recombines TRBV7-9 with TRBJ1-4; D gene ambiguous. Germline V lookup: CDR1 SEHNR, CDR2 FQNEAQ (reference sequence). The CDR3 is made up of 12 amino acids. V was clipped by 4 bases and J by 10 bases, with 10 bases between them. The CDR3 here is CASSSVDGKLFF. The CDR3 nucleotides read TGTGCCAGCAGCTCCGTGGACGGAAAACTGTTTTTT.

This chain uses TRBV24-1 with TRBJ1-3; D possibly corresponds to TRBD1 (5 bases). CDR3 length: 15 amino acids. Germline V gene lookup returns CDR1 KGHDR and CDR2 SFDVKD. Trimming removed 4 bases at V and 2 bases at J, with 11 bases between. The CDR3: CATSDTRDPGNTIYF. For the CDR3, the DNA is TGTGCCACCAGTGACACCAGGGATCCTGGAAACACCATATATTTT.

This CDR3 reads CSVGEGQGGGANVLTF. The CDR3 nucleotides are TGCAGCGTTGGGGAAGGGCAGGGGGGTGGGGCCAACGTCCTGACTTTC. The chain links TRBV29-1 to TRBJ2-6, with TRBD1 as a possible D gene (7 bases). V lost 4 bases, J lost 3 bases, and 16 bases lay in between. The CDR3 runs 16 residues. The germline CDR1 and CDR2 sequences are SQVTM and ANQGSEA.

This clonotype occurred a few times. The J gene is TRBJ2-5, the V gene TRBV5-1; 7 bases are a match to TRBD1. With 4 bases clipped from V and 1 base from J, the junction kept 4 bases outside the gene matches. The CDR3 totals 14 residues. CDR1 and CDR2 from the germline V gene are SGHRS and YFSETQ. CDR3 bases: TGCGCCAGCAGCGTAACAGGGGCCCAAGAGACCCAGTACTTC. This gives the protein CASSVTGAQETQYF.

The chain employs TRBV20-1 and TRBJ1-2; TRBD1 matches at 10 bases. J lost 3 bases, V lost 6 bases, and 4 bases had no gene match. Germline V gene lookup returns CDR1 DFQATT and CDR2 SNEGSKA (reference sequence). The CDR3 runs 13 residues. CDR3 bases: TGCAGTGCCGGACAGGGGGTGGACTATGGCTACACCTTC. Its translation is CSAGQGVDYGYTF.

There are a few counts of this clonotype. The chain joins TRBV5-1 to TRBJ2-3; D might be TRBD1 or TRBD2, each matching 5 bases. Germline V CDR1 and CDR2: SGHRS, YFSETQ. The V and J ends lost 4 bases and 1 base respectively, with 10 bases between them. The CDR3 contains 14 residues. CDR3 DNA: TGCGCCAGCAGCCCGGGACCCCGCACAGATACGCAGTATTTT. Translation gives CASSPGPRTDTQYF. Together with reference TRBV5-1 and TRBJ2-3, the CDR3 gives the full variable domain: KAGVTQTPRYLIKTRGQQVTLSCSPISGHRSVSWYQQTPGQGLQFLFEYFSETQRNKGNFPGRFSGRQFSNSRSEMNVSTLELGDSALYLCASSPGPRTDTQYFGPGTRLTVL.